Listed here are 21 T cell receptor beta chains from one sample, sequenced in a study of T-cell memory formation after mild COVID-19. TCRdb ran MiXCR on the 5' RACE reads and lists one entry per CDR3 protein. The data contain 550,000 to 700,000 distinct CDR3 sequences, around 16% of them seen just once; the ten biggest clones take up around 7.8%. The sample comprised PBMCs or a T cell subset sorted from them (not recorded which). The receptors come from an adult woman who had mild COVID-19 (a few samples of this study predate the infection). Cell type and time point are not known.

The DNA of the CDR3 is TGTGCCAGCAGCTCTCGGGATAGGACAGGATCGAACACTGAAGCTTTCTTT. Protein sequence: CASSSRDRTGSNTEAFF. The chain is built from TRBV7-9 and TRBJ1-1; 7 nucleotides line up with TRBD1. Trimming removed 4 bases from V and 1 base from J; junction bases left unmatched: 12. The CDR3 consists of 17 residues. Germline assignment: CDR1 SEHNR and CDR2 FQNEAQ (reference sequence).

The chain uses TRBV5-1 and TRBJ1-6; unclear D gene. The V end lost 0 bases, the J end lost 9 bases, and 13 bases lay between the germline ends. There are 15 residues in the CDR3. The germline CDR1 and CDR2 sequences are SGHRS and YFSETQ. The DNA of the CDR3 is TGCGCCAGCAGCTTGGCCGGAGTGGGCCGTTCACCCCTCCACTTT. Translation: CASSLAGVGRSPLHF. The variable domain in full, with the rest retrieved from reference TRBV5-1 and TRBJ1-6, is KAGVTQTPRYLIKTRGQQVTLSCSPISGHRSVSWYQQTPGQGLQFLFEYFSETQRNKGNFPGRFSGRQFSNSRSEMNVSTLELGDSALYLCASSLAGVGRSPLHFGNGTRLTVT.

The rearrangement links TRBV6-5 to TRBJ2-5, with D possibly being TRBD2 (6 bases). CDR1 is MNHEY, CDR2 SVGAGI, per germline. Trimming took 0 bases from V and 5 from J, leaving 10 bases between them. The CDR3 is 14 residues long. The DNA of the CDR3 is TGTGCCAGCAGTTACTCGGCGGGGTTCGAGACCCAGTACTTC. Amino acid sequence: CASSYSAGFETQYF.

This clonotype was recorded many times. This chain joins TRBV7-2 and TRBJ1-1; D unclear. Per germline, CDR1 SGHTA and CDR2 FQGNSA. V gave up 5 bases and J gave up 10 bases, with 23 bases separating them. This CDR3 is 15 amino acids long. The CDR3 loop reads CASSPSLGSSYGAFF. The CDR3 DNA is TGTGCCAGCAGCCCCTCCCTCGGTAGTTCATATGGAGCTTTCTTT.

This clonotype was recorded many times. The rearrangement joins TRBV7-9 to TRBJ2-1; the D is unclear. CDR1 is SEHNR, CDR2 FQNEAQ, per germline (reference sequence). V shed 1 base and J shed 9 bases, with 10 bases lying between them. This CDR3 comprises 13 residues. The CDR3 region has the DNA TGTGCCAGCAGCTTAGGTCAATGGGTTGAGCAGTTCTTC. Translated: CASSLGQWVEQFF. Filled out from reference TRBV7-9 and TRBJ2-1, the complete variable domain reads DTGVSQNPRHKITKRGQNVTFRCDPISEHNRLYWYRQTLGQGPEFLTYFQNEAQLEKSRLLSDRFSAERPKGSFSTLEIQRTEQGDSAMYLCASSLGQWVEQFFGPGTRLTVL.

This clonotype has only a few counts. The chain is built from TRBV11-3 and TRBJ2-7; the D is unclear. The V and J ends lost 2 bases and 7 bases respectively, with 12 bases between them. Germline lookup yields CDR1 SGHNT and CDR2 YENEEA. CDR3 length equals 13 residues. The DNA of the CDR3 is TGTGCCAGCAGCTTATCCCCACCTTCAGAGCAGTACTTC. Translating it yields CASSLSPPSEQYF.

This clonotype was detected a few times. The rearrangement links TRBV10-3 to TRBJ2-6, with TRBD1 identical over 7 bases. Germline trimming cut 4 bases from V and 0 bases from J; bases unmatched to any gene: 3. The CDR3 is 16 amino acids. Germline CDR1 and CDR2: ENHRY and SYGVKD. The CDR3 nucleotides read TGTGCCATCAGTGGAGGGACAGCCTCTGGGGCCAACGTCCTGACTTTC. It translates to CAISGGTASGANVLTF.

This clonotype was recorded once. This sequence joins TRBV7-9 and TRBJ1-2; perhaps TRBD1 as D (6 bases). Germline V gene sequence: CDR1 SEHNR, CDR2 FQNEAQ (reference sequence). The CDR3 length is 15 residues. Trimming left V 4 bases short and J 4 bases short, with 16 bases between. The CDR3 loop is CASSYPDSTPYGYTF. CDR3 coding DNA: TGTGCCAGCAGCTACCCGGACAGCACGCCCTATGGCTACACCTTC.

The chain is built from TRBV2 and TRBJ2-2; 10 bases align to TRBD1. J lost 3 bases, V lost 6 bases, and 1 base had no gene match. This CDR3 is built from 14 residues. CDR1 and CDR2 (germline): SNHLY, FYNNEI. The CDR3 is CASRGTGDTGELFF. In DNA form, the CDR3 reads TGTGCCAGCAGAGGGACAGGGGACACCGGGGAGCTGTTTTTT.

The CDR3 coding sequence is TGTGCCAGCAGTGAAATACCTTGGCTTGAAGCTTTCTTT. Translation gives CASSEIPWLEAFF. The rearrangement uses TRBV6-1 and TRBJ1-1; no firm D call. Looked up from germline, CDR1 is MNHNS and CDR2 is SASEGT. The CDR3 loop spans 13 amino acids. Trimming cost V 2 bases and J 7 bases, with 11 bases left between them.

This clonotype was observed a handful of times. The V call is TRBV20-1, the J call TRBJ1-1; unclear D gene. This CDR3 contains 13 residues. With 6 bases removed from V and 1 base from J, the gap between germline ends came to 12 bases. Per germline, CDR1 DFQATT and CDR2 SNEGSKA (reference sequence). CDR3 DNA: TGCAGTGCGAGACGTCATCAGAACACTGAAGCTTTCTTT. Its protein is CSARRHQNTEAFF.

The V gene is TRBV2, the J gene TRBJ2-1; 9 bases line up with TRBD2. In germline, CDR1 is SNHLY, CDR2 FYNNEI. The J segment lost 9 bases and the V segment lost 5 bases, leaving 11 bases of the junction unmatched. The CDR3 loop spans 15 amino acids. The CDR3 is CASSFIAGEFGEQFF. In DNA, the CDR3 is TGTGCCAGCAGTTTCATAGCGGGAGAGTTTGGTGAGCAGTTCTTC.

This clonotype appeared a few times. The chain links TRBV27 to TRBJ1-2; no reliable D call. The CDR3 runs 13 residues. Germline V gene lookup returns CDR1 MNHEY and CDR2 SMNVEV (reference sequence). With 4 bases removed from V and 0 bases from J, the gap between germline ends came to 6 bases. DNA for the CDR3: TGTGCCAGCAGTTATTCACCTAACTATGGCTACACCTTC. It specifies CASSYSPNYGYTF.

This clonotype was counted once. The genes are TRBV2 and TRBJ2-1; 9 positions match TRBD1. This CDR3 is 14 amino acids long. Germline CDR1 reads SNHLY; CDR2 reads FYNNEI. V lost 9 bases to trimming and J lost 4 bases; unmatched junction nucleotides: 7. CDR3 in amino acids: CASPRDRAYNEQFF. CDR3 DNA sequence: TGTGCCAGTCCCCGGGACAGGGCTTACAATGAGCAGTTCTTC.

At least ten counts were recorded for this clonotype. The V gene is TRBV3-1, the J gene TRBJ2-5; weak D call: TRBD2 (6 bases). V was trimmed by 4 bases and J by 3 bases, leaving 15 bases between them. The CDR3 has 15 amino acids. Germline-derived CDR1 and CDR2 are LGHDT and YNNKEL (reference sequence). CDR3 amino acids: CASSPLGGEKETQYF. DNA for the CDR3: TGTGCCAGCAGCCCGCTCGGAGGGGAGAAAGAGACCCAGTACTTC.

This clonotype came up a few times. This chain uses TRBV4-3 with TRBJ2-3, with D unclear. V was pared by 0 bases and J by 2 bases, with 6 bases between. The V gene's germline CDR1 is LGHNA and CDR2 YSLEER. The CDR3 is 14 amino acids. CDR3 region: CASSQDGLTDTQYF. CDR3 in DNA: TGCGCCAGCAGCCAAGATGGGCTCACAGATACGCAGTATTTT.

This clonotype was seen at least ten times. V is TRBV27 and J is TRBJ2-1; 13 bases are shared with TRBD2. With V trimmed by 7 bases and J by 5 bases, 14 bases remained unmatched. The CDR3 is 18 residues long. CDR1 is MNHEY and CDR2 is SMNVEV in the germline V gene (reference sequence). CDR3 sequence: CASTRTSGSLVTNNEQFF. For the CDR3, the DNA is TGTGCCAGCACCCGGACTAGCGGGAGCCTGGTGACAAACAATGAGCAGTTCTTC.

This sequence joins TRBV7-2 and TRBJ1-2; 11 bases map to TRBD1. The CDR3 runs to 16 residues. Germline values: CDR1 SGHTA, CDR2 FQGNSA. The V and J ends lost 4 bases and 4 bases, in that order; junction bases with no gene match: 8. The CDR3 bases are TGTGCCAGCAGCTCCAGGACAGGGGGCGCAAGCTATGGCTACACCTTC. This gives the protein CASSSRTGGASYGYTF. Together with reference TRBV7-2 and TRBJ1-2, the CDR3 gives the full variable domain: GAGVSQSPSNKVTEKGKDVELRCDPISGHTALYWYRQSLGQGLEFLIYFQGNSAPDKSGLPSDRFSAERTGGSVSTLTIQRTQQEDSAVYLCASSSRTGGASYGYTFGSGTRLTVV.

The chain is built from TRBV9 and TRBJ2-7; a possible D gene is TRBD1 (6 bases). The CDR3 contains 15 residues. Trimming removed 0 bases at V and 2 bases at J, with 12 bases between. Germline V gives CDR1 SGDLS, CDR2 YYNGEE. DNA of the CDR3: TGTGCCAGCAGCGTAGAGGGCAGGGGTCCCTACGAGCAGTACTTC. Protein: CASSVEGRGPYEQYF.

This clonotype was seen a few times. This chain's CDR3 is CAISEGQGYGYTF. DNA of the CDR3: TGTGCCATCAGTGAGGGGCAGGGCTACGGCTACACCTTC. This sequence joins TRBV10-3 and TRBJ1-2, with D possibly matching TRBD1 (5 bases). Trimming left V 2 bases short and J 8 bases short, with 12 bases between. Germline lookup yields CDR1 ENHRY and CDR2 SYGVKD. The CDR3 is 13 amino acids.

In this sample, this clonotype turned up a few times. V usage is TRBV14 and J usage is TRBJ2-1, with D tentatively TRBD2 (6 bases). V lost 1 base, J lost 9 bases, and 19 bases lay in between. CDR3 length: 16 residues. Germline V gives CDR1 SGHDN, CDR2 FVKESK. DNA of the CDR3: TGTGCCAGCAGCCAAGTTGGCGGGGACTCCCTAAGTGAGCAGTTCTTC. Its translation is CASSQVGGDSLSEQFF.